This entry lists 30 T cell receptor beta chains sequenced from one sample in a study of T cells in Graves' hyperthyroidism and ophthalmopathy. The investigators amplified TCR beta CDR3 regions from RNA transcripts. With the HTBI primer set, the TCR CDR3 went through a first round of RT-PCR. TCRdb passed the multiplex PCR reads through MiXCR, listing each CDR3 protein once. The sample includes about 610,000 distinct CDR3 sequences, roughly 46% of them seen just once. The sample consisted of peripheral blood or thyroid tissue (not recorded which). All receptors derive from a young woman with Graves' hyperthyroidism.

The gene calls are TRBV7-3 and TRBJ2-7; TRBD1 agrees at 12 bases. Germline V gene data show CDR1 as SGHTA and CDR2 as FQGTGA. The J segment lost 4 bases and the V segment lost 0 bases, leaving 13 bases of the junction unmatched. The CDR3 consists of 19 residues. The CDR3 nucleotides are TGTGCCAGCAGCTTAACGGGCGGGACAGGGGGCATTTCACGGTACGAGCAGTACTTC. Residues: CASSLTGGTGGISRYEQYF.

This clonotype was recorded at least ten times. V gene TRBV29-1 combines with J gene TRBJ2-3; D remains ambiguous. This CDR3 contains 13 residues. V was shortened by 3 bases and J by 2 bases, with 9 bases between the two germline ends. Germline CDR1 reads SQVTM; CDR2 reads ANQGSEA. The chain's CDR3 is CSVDNRITDTQYF. CDR3 DNA: TGCAGCGTTGATAACAGAATCACAGATACGCAGTATTTT.

This clonotype was observed at least ten times. V is TRBV6-2 or TRBV6-3 and J is TRBJ1-4; D is unresolved. The V end was cut by 11 bases, the J end by 0 bases, with 7 bases between. The CDR3 loop spans 12 amino acids. Looked up from germline, CDR1 is MNHEY and CDR2 is SVGEGT. In DNA, the CDR3 is TGTGCCGTACAGTCAACTAATGAAAAACTGTTTTTT. Its translation: CAVQSTNEKLFF.

This clonotype was seen at least ten times. The chain employs TRBV12-3 or TRBV12-4 and TRBJ1-5; the D is unclear. This CDR3 region has 14 residues. V dropped 2 bases and J dropped 0 bases, with 5 bases sitting between them. The chain's CDR3 is CASSLFDSNQPQHF. CDR3 DNA sequence: TGTGCCAGCAGTTTATTCGATAGCAATCAGCCCCAGCATTTT.

This clonotype was seen at least ten times. The chain has TRBV13 and TRBJ1-1, with no clear D. Germline V CDR1 and CDR2: PRHDT, FYEKMQ (reference sequence). The CDR3 consists of 13 residues. V was cut by 2 bases and J by 6 bases, with 10 bases left in between. The CDR3 nucleotides read TGTGCCAGCAGCTTAAGAGGGCCCGCTGAAGCTTTCTTT. Translated: CASSLRGPAEAFF.

The chain recombines TRBV2 with TRBJ2-7, with a possible D match to TRBD2 (5 bases). CDR1 SNHLY and CDR2 FYNNEI come from the germline V gene. The CDR3 extends over 14 amino acids. Trimming took off 6 bases at V and 0 bases at J, with 12 bases between the two ends. CDR3 sequence: CASRRLADSYEQYF. The DNA of the CDR3 is TGTGCCAGCAGGAGGCTAGCCGACTCCTACGAGCAGTACTTC.

The rearrangement links TRBV20-1 to TRBJ2-5, with a possible D match to TRBD2 (6 bases). Germline CDR1 DFQATT, CDR2 SNEGSKA (reference sequence). The V gene lost 8 bases and the J gene lost 2 bases, with 15 bases spanning the gap. The CDR3 has 13 amino acids. The CDR3 sequence is CSYYSGSQETQYF. The CDR3 region has the DNA TGCAGTTACTATAGCGGTTCGCAAGAGACCCAGTACTTC.

In this sample, this clonotype turned up many times. The chain couples TRBV29-1 to TRBJ1-1; no definite D call. The germline gives CDR1 SQVTM, CDR2 ANQGSEA. The CDR3 extends over 14 amino acids. Trimming left V 7 bases short and J 3 bases short, with 18 bases between. The CDR3 spells CSAPHGLRDTEAFF. The CDR3 region has the DNA TGCAGCGCCCCCCACGGGCTCCGGGACACTGAAGCTTTCTTT. The whole variable domain, remainder taken from reference TRBV29-1 and TRBJ1-1, is SAVISQKPSRDICQRGTSLTIQCQVDSQVTMMFWYRQQPGQSLTLIATANQGSEATYESGFVIDKFPISRPNLTFSTLTVSNMSPEDSSIYLCSAPHGLRDTEAFFGQGTRLTVV.

There are many counts of this clonotype. The CDR3 bases are TGCAGTGCTAGAGAAAACAGGGGTGACTATGGCTACACCTTC. Its translation: CSARENRGDYGYTF. The rearrangement joins TRBV20-1 to TRBJ1-2; TRBD1 matches at 7 bases. Germline V CDR1 and CDR2: DFQATT, SNEGSKA (reference sequence). CDR3 length equals 14 residues. V shed 0 bases, J shed 3 bases, and the junction held 4 bases outside the gene matches.

Of note for this clonotype: A single base separates this from a much larger clone, so it may be a read error. The chain uses TRBV4-1 and TRBJ2-7; D is possibly TRBD1 (5 bases). The germline gives CDR1 MGHRA, CDR2 YSYEKL. The CDR3 consists of 15 residues. CDR3 bases: TGCGCCAGCGGCCAAGAGGCAGGGCTTTCCTACGAGCAGTACTTC. It specifies CASGQEAGLSYEQYF.

This clonotype showed up many times. The chain links TRBV24-1 to TRBJ2-5; D assignment may be TRBD1 or TRBD2 (5 bases each). V was trimmed by 8 bases and J by 4 bases, leaving 13 bases between them. There are 13 residues in the CDR3. CDR1 and CDR2 (germline): KGHDR, SFDVKD. CDR3 in amino acids: CATNSGRVETQYF. The CDR3 DNA reads as TGTGCCACCAACTCAGGGCGGGTAGAGACCCAGTACTTC.

This clonotype has only a few counts. The junction differs from germline at one of its ends, possibly a read error. The rearrangement links TRBV4-1 to TRBJ1-3, with D possibly TRBD1 on 6 matching bases. The CDR3 is 17 residues long. From germline, CDR1 is MGHRA and CDR2 YSYEKL. The CDR3 nucleotides read TGCGCCAGCAGCCATCCCAGAGGGGGGAAGGATGGAAGCACCATATATTTT. Amino acids: CASSHPRGGKDGSTIYF.

The chain is built from TRBV29-1 and TRBJ1-1; 7 positions match TRBD1. The V gene end was trimmed by 5 bases and the J gene end by 5 bases; junction bases not matched to a gene: 8. The CDR3 extends over 13 amino acids. From germline, CDR1 is SQVTM and CDR2 ANQGSEA. As DNA, the CDR3 is TGCAGCGTTAGACAGGGAGGACAGACTGAAGCTTTCTTT. Its translation is CSVRQGGQTEAFF.

About this clonotype: Its ends do not fully match the called genes, so a read error is possible. This sequence joins TRBV7-7 and TRBJ2-5; TRBD2 is a possible D gene (6 bases). CDR1 SSHAT and CDR2 FNYEAQ come from the germline V gene (reference sequence). CDR3 length: 12 amino acids. The CDR3 is CASSSGGKTQYF. The CDR3 bases are TGTGCTAGCAGTTCCGGGGGAAAGACCCAGTACTTC.

The chain recombines TRBV4-1 with TRBJ1-2; possible D gene TRBD1, 5 bases. CDR1 and CDR2 (germline): MGHRA, YSYEKL. Trimming removed 4 bases at V and 3 bases at J, with 15 bases between. The CDR3 runs 15 residues. The CDR3 nucleotides are TGCGCCAGCAGCCTAGGCCCAGGGCGTGACTATGGCTACACCTTC. As protein: CASSLGPGRDYGYTF.

This clonotype was counted many times. The chain couples TRBV6-1 to TRBJ2-7, with 8 bases matching TRBD2. This CDR3 has 17 residues. Germline CDR1 is MNHNS and CDR2 is SASEGT. Trimming removed 4 bases from V and 1 base from J; junction bases left unmatched: 12. CDR3 loop: CASSAILRLAQSYEQYF. CDR3 nucleotide sequence: TGTGCCAGCAGTGCAATACTCAGACTAGCGCAGTCCTACGAGCAGTACTTC.

The chain couples TRBV14 to TRBJ1-1; weak D call: TRBD1 (5 bases). This CDR3 comprises 17 residues. In germline, CDR1 is SGHDN, CDR2 FVKESK. Trimming took off 4 bases at V and 3 bases at J, with 21 bases between the two ends. CDR3 protein: CASSPPSWGSPHTEAFF. The CDR3 coding sequence is TGTGCCAGCAGCCCACCCTCGTGGGGGAGTCCCCACACTGAAGCTTTCTTT.

The chain links TRBV7-9 to TRBJ1-1, with a weak D call TRBD1 (5 bases). The V and J ends lost 9 bases and 4 bases respectively, with 15 bases between them. There are 13 residues in the CDR3. Germline CDR1 reads SEHNR; CDR2 reads FQNEAQ (reference sequence). This CDR3 is CASSIGVGTEAFF. DNA of the CDR3: TGTGCCAGTAGTATAGGGGTGGGCACTGAAGCTTTCTTT.

This clonotype was counted many times. The CDR3 DNA sequence: TGTGCCAGCAGACTAGCGGGATTTCAAGAGACCCAGTACTTC. It codes for CASRLAGFQETQYF. V and J are TRBV7-2 and TRBJ2-5; the match to TRBD2 covers 10 bases. From germline, CDR1 is SGHTA and CDR2 FQGNSA. The CDR3 is 14 residues long. J gave up 2 bases and V 6 bases, and 3 bases lay outside the gene matches.

As to this clonotype: A much larger clone differs by one base, so this may be a read error. The J gene is TRBJ2-7, the V gene TRBV6-1, with 8 positions matching TRBD1. The V and J ends lost 9 bases and 3 bases, in that order; junction bases with no gene match: 16. This CDR3 is built from 16 residues. Germline V CDR1 and CDR2: MNHNS, SASEGT. CDR3 DNA sequence: TGTGCCAGAAGTACCCCCGACGGGACAGGTATCTACGAGCAGTACTTC. This sequence encodes CARSTPDGTGIYEQYF.

The sample holds many counts of this clonotype. The chain couples TRBV20-1 to TRBJ2-7, with 10 bases that match TRBD2. V dropped 7 bases and J dropped 2; count of bases not matched to a gene: 11. There are 15 residues in the CDR3. Germline V gene data show CDR1 as DFQATT and CDR2 as SNEGSKA (reference sequence). The CDR3 nucleotides are TGCAGTGTACCGAGCGGGAGGGCCGTCCCCTACGAGCAGTACTTC. It translates to CSVPSGRAVPYEQYF.

The genes are TRBV4-2 and TRBJ1-4, with 8 bases matching TRBD1. This CDR3 is built from 14 residues. V trimming: 5 bases; J trimming: 6 bases; junction bases outside the gene matches: 5. CDR1 is LGHNA, CDR2 YNFKEQ, per germline. The CDR3 DNA is TGTGCCAGCAGCATACCGGGACAGGATGAAAAACTGTTTTTT. Residues: CASSIPGQDEKLFF.

The genes are TRBV29-1 and TRBJ2-7, with D perhaps TRBD1 (5 bases). The CDR3 is 14 amino acids. V shed 8 bases and J shed 0 bases, with 17 bases lying between them. Germline CDR1 and CDR2: SQVTM and ANQGSEA. This chain's CDR3 is CSPGYGEGSYEQYF. CDR3 sequence (DNA): TGCAGCCCAGGGTATGGCGAAGGCTCCTACGAGCAGTACTTC.

The chain uses TRBV11-2 and TRBJ1-2, with D tentatively TRBD1 (5 bases). The germline CDR1 and CDR2 sequences are SGHAT and FQNNGV. The CDR3 has 13 amino acids. The V gene lost 3 bases and the J gene lost 8 bases, with 13 bases spanning the gap. The DNA of the CDR3 is TGTGCCAGCAGCTTGGGACCCCCTATCGGCTACACCTTC. This encodes CASSLGPPIGYTF.

Many counts were recorded for this clonotype. The chain combines TRBV6-2 or TRBV6-3 with TRBJ1-5; 7 bases align to TRBD1. Germline values: CDR1 MNHEY, CDR2 SVGEGT. V was pared by 6 bases and J by 3 bases, with 5 bases of the junction left unmatched. The CDR3 loop spans 14 amino acids. The CDR3 DNA reads TGTGCCAGCAGGTACGGACAGGTCAATCAGCCCCAGCATTTT. As protein: CASRYGQVNQPQHF.

In its sample, this clonotype was seen a few times. The chain couples TRBV5-4 to TRBJ2-5, with 7 nucleotides matching TRBD2. Germline loops: CDR1 SGHNT, CDR2 YYREEE (reference sequence). This CDR3 is 17 amino acids long. Losses at the gene ends were 0 bases for V and 4 bases for J; bases not matched to a gene: 12. As DNA, the CDR3 is TGTGCCAGCAGCTTGGCCGGGGGAGGGAGGTTTCTAGAGACCCAGTACTTC. It encodes CASSLAGGGRFLETQYF.

This clonotype was counted a few times. The chain has TRBV7-9 and TRBJ2-4; D may be TRBD2 (6 bases). Germline assignment: CDR1 SEHNR and CDR2 FQNEAQ (reference sequence). With 5 bases removed from V and 9 bases from J, the gap between germline ends came to 17 bases. The CDR3 has 14 amino acids. For the CDR3, the DNA is TGTGCCAGCAGCCCGCGGCGGGACTTGGGCATTCAGTACTTC. Its protein is CASSPRRDLGIQYF.

The chain is built from TRBV24-1 and TRBJ2-3; 8 bases line up with TRBD2. Trimming removed 7 bases from V and 5 bases from J; junction bases left unmatched: 7. The CDR3 loop spans 14 amino acids. Germline CDR1 KGHDR, CDR2 SFDVKD. CDR3 sequence (DNA): TGTGCCACCAGGCCAGCGGGAGTCGTAGATACGCAGTATTTT. Protein: CATRPAGVVDTQYF.

This clonotype showed up many times. As DNA, the CDR3 is TGTGCCAGCAGCTTTATGGAGGGACCCTACGAGCAGTACTTC. This gives the protein CASSFMEGPYEQYF. The chain has TRBV11-3 and TRBJ2-7, with D possibly TRBD2 on 6 matching bases. The CDR3 sequence is 14 residues long. V was cut by 3 bases and J by 2 bases, with 11 bases left in between. The germline V gene encodes CDR1 SGHNT and CDR2 YENEEA.

Comments on this clonotype: Here the CDR3 omits its conserved ending phenylalanine or tryptophan, so a read error is the likely source. The chain recombines TRBV19 with TRBJ2-3; D is unclear. Trimming left V 7 bases short and J 3 bases short, with 5 bases between. Germline CDR1 and CDR2: LNHDA and SQIVND (reference sequence). This CDR3 comprises 11 residues. The CDR3 sequence is CASTLTDTQYL. CDR3 bases: TGTGCCAGTACCTTGACAGATACGCAGTATCTT.